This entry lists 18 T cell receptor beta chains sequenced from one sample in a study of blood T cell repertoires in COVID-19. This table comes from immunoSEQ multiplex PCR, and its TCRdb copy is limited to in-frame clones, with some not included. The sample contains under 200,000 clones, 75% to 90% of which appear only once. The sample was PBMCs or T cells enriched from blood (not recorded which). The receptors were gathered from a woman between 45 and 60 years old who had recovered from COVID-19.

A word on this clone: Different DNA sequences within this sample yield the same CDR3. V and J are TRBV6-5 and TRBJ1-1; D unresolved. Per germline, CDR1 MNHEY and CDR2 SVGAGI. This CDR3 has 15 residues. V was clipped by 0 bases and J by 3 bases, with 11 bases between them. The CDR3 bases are TGTGCCAGCAGTTACTCGAGGGTTGGGGACACTGAAGCTTTCTTT. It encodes CASSYSRVGDTEAFF.

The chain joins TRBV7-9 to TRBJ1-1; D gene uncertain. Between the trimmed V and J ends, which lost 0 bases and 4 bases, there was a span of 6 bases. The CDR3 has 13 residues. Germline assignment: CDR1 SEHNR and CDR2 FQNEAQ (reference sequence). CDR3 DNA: TGTGCCAGCAGCTTAGCGCTAGGCACTGAAGCTTTCTTT. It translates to CASSLALGTEAFF.

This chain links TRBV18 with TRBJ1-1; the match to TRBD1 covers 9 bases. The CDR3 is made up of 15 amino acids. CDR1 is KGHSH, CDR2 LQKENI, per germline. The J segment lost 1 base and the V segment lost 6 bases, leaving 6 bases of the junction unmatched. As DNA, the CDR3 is TGTGCCAGCTCGCTACGGACAGGGGAGAACACTGAAGCTTTCTTT. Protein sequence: CASSLRTGENTEAFF.

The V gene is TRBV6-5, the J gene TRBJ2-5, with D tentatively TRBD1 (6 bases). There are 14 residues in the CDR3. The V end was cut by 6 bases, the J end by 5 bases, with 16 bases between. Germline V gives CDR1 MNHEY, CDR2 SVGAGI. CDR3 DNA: TGTGCCAGCAGAGCGGACGCAGGGGATGAGACCCAGTACTTC. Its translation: CASRADAGDETQYF.

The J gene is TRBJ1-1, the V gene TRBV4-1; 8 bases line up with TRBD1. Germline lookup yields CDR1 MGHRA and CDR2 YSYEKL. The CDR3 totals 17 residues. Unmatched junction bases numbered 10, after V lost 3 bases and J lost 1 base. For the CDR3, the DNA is TGCGCCAGCAGCCAGATGCGCACAGGGGGAGGGAACACTGAAGCTTTCTTT. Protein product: CASSQMRTGGGNTEAFF.

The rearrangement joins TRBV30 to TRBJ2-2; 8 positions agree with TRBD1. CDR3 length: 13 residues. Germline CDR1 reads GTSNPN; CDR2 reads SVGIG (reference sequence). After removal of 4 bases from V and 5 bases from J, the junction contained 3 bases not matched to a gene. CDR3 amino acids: CAWNTGGTGELFF. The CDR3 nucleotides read TGTGCCTGGAACACAGGGGGAACCGGGGAGCTGTTTTTT.

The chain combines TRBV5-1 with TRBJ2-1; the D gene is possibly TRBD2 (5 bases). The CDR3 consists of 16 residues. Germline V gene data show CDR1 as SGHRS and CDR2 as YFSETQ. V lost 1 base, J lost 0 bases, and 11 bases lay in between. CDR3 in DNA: TGCGCCAGCAGCTTGTCCGGGGAGCCCTCCTACAATGAGCAGTTCTTC. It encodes CASSLSGEPSYNEQFF.

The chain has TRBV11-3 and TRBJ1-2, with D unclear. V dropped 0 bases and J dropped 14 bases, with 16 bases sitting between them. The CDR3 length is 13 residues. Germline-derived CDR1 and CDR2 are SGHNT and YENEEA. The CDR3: CASSLDLRPGRTF. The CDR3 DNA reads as TGTGCCAGCAGCTTAGATTTGAGACCCGGGAGGACCTTC.

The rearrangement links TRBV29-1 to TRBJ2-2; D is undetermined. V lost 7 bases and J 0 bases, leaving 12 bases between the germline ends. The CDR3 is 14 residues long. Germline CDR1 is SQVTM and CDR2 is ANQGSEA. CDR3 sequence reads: CSARDTANTGELFF. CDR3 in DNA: TGCAGCGCCAGAGACACCGCGAACACCGGGGAGCTGTTTTTT.

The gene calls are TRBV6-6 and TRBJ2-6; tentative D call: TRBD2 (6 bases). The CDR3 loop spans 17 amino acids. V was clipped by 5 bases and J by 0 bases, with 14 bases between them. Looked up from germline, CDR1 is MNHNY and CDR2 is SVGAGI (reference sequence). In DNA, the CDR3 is TGTGCCAGCAGTCGCTCGGGACTCAGCTCTGGGGCCAACGTCCTGACTTTC. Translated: CASSRSGLSSGANVLTF.

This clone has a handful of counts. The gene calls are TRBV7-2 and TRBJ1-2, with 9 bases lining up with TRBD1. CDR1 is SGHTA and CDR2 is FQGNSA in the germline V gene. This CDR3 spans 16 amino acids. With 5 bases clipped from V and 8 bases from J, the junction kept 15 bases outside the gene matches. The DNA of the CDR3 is TGTGCCAGCAGCCTCCAGCGGACAGGGGCAAAGTTGGGCTACACCTTC. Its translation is CASSLQRTGAKLGYTF.

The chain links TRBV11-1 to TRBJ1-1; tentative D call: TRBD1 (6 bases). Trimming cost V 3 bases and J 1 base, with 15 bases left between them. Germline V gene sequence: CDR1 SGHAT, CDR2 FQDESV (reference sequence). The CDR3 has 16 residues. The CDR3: CASSLVEGHRNTEAFF. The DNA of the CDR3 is TGTGCCAGCAGCTTGGTTGAGGGACACAGGAACACTGAAGCTTTCTTT. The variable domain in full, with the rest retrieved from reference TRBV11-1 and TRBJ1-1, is EAEVAQSPRYKITEKSQAVAFWCDPISGHATLYWYRQILGQGPELLVQFQDESVVDDSQLPKDRFSAERLKGVDSTLKIQPAELGDSAMYLCASSLVEGHRNTEAFFGQGTRLTVV.

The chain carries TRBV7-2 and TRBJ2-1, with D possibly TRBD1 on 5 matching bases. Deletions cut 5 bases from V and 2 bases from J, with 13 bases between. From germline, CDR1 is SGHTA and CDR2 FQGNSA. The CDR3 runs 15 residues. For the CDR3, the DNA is TGTGCCAGCAGCCAGCAGGGTTTTCCCTACAATGAGCAGTTCTTC. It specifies CASSQQGFPYNEQFF.

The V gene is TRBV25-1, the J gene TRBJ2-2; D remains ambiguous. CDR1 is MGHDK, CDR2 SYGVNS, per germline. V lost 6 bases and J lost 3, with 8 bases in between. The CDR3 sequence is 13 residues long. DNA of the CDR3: TGTGCCAGCAGGGGCAGAGACACCGGGGAGCTGTTTTTT. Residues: CASRGRDTGELFF.

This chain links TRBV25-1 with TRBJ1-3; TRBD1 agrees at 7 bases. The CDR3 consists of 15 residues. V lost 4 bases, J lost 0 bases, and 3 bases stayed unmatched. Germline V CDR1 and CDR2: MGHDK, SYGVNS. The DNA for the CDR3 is TGTGCCAGCAGTGGCACAGGGGCCTCTGGAAACACCATATATTTT. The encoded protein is CASSGTGASGNTIYF.

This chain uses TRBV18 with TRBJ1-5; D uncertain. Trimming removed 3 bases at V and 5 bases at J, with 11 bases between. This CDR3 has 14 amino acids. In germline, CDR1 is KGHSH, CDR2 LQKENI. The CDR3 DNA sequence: TGTGCCAGCTCACCTGTCCGGAGGGATCAGCCCCAGCATTTT. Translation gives CASSPVRRDQPQHF.

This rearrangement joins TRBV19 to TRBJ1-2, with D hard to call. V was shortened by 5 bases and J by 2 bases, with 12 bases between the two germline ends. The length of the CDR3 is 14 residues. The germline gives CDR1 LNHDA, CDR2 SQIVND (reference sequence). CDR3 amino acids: CASSPREGNYGYTF. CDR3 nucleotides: TGTGCCAGTAGTCCCCGGGAAGGAAACTATGGCTACACCTTC.

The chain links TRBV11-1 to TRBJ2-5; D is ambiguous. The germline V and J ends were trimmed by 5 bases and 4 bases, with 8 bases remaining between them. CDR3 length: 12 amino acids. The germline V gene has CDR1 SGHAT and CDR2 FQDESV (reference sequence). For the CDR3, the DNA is TGTGCCAGCAGCAAAATCGGAGAGACCCAGTACTTC. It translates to CASSKIGETQYF. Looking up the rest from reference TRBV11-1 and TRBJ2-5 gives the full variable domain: EAEVAQSPRYKITEKSQAVAFWCDPISGHATLYWYRQILGQGPELLVQFQDESVVDDSQLPKDRFSAERLKGVDSTLKIQPAELGDSAMYLCASSKIGETQYFGPGTRLLVL.